This TCR beta chain emerged from a study of blood T cell repertoires in COVID-19. For the study at large: COVID-19 samples from acute and convalescent phases originated in the United States, Italy and Spain. The analysed material was cDNA or gDNA that came from T cells, B-cell-depleted T cells, or PBMCs.

Seattle participants joined during active infection and were tracked over time. The V segment lost 5 bases and the J segment 5 bases; nucleotides outside the gene matches: 9. The CDR3 runs 16 residues. Per germline, CDR1 LNHDA and CDR2 SQIVND (reference sequence). Authors' methods: Reference gene primer amplification yielded estimated nucleated cell counts. Profiling relied on immunoSEQ multiplex PCR, and the TCRdb table lists in-frame clones only, not all of them. D and trimming come from the DNA, and the V and J calls and clone size come from that table. The sample has about 410,000 clones, about 88% seen once.

Sequencing input: peripheral blood. The clonotype comes from a woman aged 35 to 49 with COVID-19, enrolled during active disease. The chain couples TRBV19 to TRBJ2-3; 11 positions agree with TRBD2. The CDR3 DNA reads as TGTGCCAGTAGTCCAATAGCGGGGGGGCTCCGAGATACGCAGTATTTT. Translation: CASSPIAGGLRDTQYF.